Below, one T cell receptor (beta chain) is given with its context. The data are from a study of shared T cell receptors in the human thymus. Only in-frame clones appear in the TCRdb table, and some are missing; sequencing was by immunoSEQ multiplex PCR. The data contain 600,000 to 900,000 clones, over 75% of them singletons. Germline V gene data show CDR1 as LNHDA and CDR2 as SQIVND (reference sequence). This CDR3 is 12 amino acids long. The V end was cut by 4 bases, the J end by 6 bases, with 10 bases between. The same specimen was also included in a second study, on human thymus T cells. That paper notes: The sample donors, healthy Finnish infants, were having corrective surgery for congenital heart defects. The related literature has documented a marked overlap of thymic repertoires among unrelated individuals.

The TCR comes from a girl in the first two years of life with a congenital heart defect. Sequencing was carried out using thymocytes. This chain uses TRBV19 with TRBJ2-7; D is undetermined. CDR3 residues: CASSTRSGEQYF. CDR3 DNA: TGTGCCAGTAGTACCCGGTCGGGCGAGCAGTACTTC.